This T cell receptor beta chain was obtained from a study of CD8 T cells in Susac syndrome. With random hexamers, about 0.5 to 1 ug RNA was reverse transcribed. Across 54 Vbeta and 13 Jbeta, TCR beta CDR3 was amplified with immunoSEQ multiplex PCR. TCRdb reprocessed the immunoSEQ multiplex PCR reads via MiXCR and lists one record per CDR3 protein. Seen here are approximately 300,000 distinct CDR3 sequences, 70% to 90% observed once, and the top ten hold around 0.21%. The sequenced target, TCR beta, came from blood CD8+ and CD4+ T cells. Treatment-naive patients with stable or active relapsing-remitting disease were the multiple sclerosis controls. FACS was used to enrich TEMRA cells, whereas the CD8+ and CD4+ T cells were obtained by negative isolation. The CDR3 sequence is 15 residues long. V lost 2 bases to trimming and J lost 1 base, with 11 bases between them. Germline lookup yields CDR1 MNHEY and CDR2 SVGAGI.

The TCR originated in a human donor with multiple sclerosis. Sequences were obtained from CD8+ T cells from PBMCs. The chain links TRBV6-5 to TRBJ1-1, with unresolved D. In DNA form, the CDR3 reads TGTGCCAGCAGTTACCAGAGTTTCGGGAACACTGAAGCTTTCTTT. It is translated as CASSYQSFGNTEAFF.